These 32 T cell receptor beta chains came from one sample sequenced in a study of OX40 agonist ivuxolimab in advanced cancers. Repertoires were generated with immunoSEQ multiplex PCR, while TCRdb's copy carries only in-frame clones and drops some. The sample includes tens of thousands of clones, 75% to 90% of them seen just once. The sequenced sample was CD4+ or CD8+ T cells sorted from blood, obtained in a trial of the OX40 agonist ivuxolimab. Every receptor here comes from an adult with an advanced solid tumor such as melanoma, head and neck, liver or kidney cancer.

The rearrangement links TRBV11-3 to TRBJ2-7, with 8 bases aligning to TRBD1. J lost 4 bases, V lost 5 bases, and 7 bases had no gene match. The germline V gene encodes CDR1 SGHNT and CDR2 YENEEA. This CDR3 has 14 amino acids. The CDR3 reads CASSPDRGSYEQYF. The CDR3 region has the DNA TGTGCCAGCAGCCCTGACAGGGGATCTTACGAGCAGTACTTC. The complete variable domain, with remaining parts taken from reference TRBV11-3 and TRBJ2-7, reads EAGVVQSPRYKIIEKKQPVAFWCNPISGHNTLYWYLQNLGQGPELLIRYENEEAVDDSQLPKDRFSAERLKGVDSTLKIQPAELGDSAVYLCASSPDRGSYEQYFGPGTRLTVT.

The V call is TRBV11-3, the J call TRBJ2-7, with D unclear. The V gene's germline CDR1 is SGHNT and CDR2 YENEEA. There are 14 residues in the CDR3. Deletions cut 5 bases from V and 3 bases from J, with 14 bases between. CDR3 sequence (DNA): TGTGCCAGCAGCCGCGATGGGTCGTACTACGAGCAGTACTTC. The encoded protein is CASSRDGSYYEQYF.

This clone was found once. The genes are TRBV11-3 and TRBJ2-3, with unresolved D. Germline CDR1 reads SGHNT; CDR2 reads YENEEA. This CDR3 comprises 17 residues. V lost 5 bases, J lost 0 bases, and 18 bases lay in between. The CDR3 DNA is TGTGCCAGCAGCCCTTCTCACAGCCCTCTTAGCACAGATACGCAGTATTTT. The encoded protein is CASSPSHSPLSTDTQYF.

The V call is TRBV7-2, the J call TRBJ2-1; TRBD2 aligns across 14 bases. J was trimmed by 8 bases and V by 6 bases; bases with no gene match: 9. CDR3 length: 16 residues. Germline-derived CDR1 and CDR2 are SGHTA and FQGNSA. This chain's CDR3 is CASRLRGTSGSHEQFF. CDR3 coding DNA: TGTGCCAGCAGGCTTAGAGGGACTAGCGGGAGTCATGAGCAGTTCTTC.

The chain links TRBV6-1 to TRBJ1-5; D unresolved. The CDR3 runs 13 residues. The ends were cut back, 8 bases at V and 4 bases at J, with 12 bases in the middle. Germline values: CDR1 MNHNS, CDR2 SASEGT. As DNA, the CDR3 is TGTGCCAGCGTCTTAGGTCAAAATCAGCCCCAGCATTTT. Translating gives CASVLGQNQPQHF.

The V call is TRBV19, the J call TRBJ2-1; no firm D call. The ends were cut back, 5 bases at V and 0 bases at J, with 14 bases in the middle. The CDR3 spans 16 residues. Germline CDR1 reads LNHDA; CDR2 reads SQIVND (reference sequence). CDR3 region: CASSPSTLSSYNEQFF. As DNA, the CDR3 is TGTGCCAGTAGTCCCTCAACCCTCAGCTCCTACAATGAGCAGTTCTTC.

The chain links TRBV6-5 to TRBJ2-2, with unresolved D. The germline V gene encodes CDR1 MNHEY and CDR2 SVGAGI. The V gene lost 5 bases and the J gene lost 1 base, with 2 bases spanning the gap. The length of the CDR3 is 12 residues. The CDR3, as DNA: TGTGCCAGCAGTCAGAACACCGGGGAGCTGTTTTTT. Translating gives CASSQNTGELFF.

V gene TRBV7-2 combines with J gene TRBJ1-5; 7 positions agree with TRBD1. Germline CDR1 is SGHTA and CDR2 is FQGNSA. The CDR3 is 14 residues long. The ends lost 1 base at V and 6 bases at J; junction bases unmatched: 3. The CDR3 DNA is TGTGCCAGCAGCTTAGTGTCAGGGGGTCAGCCCCAGCATTTT. Translated, it gives CASSLVSGGQPQHF.

This clone has a single count. The V and J genes are TRBV10-3 and TRBJ2-5, with 7 bases aligning to TRBD1. Trimming cost V 2 bases and J 4 bases; bases outside gene matches: 7. The CDR3 runs 15 residues. Germline V gives CDR1 ENHRY, CDR2 SYGVKD. CDR3 loop: CAISERGLGGETQYF. CDR3 in DNA: TGTGCCATCAGTGAGAGGGGGCTAGGTGGAGAGACCCAGTACTTC.

The chain employs TRBV5-1 and TRBJ2-5; D might be TRBD1 or TRBD2, each matching 5 bases. The end of the DNA fits TRBJ2-7 better, so the J call may be wrong. The germline gives CDR1 SGHRS, CDR2 YFSETQ. The CDR3 extends over 14 amino acids. The CDR3 sequence: CASSFRDLSYEQYF. The CDR3 region has the DNA TGCGCCAGCAGCTTCCGGGACCTCTCCTACGAGCAGTACTTC.

The gene calls are TRBV21-1 and TRBJ1-3; TRBD1 is the table's D call, not checked against the DNA. TRBV21-1 is a recognized pseudogene. This CDR3 spans 17 amino acids. CDR3 amino acids: CASSKPSQGTPGNTIYF. The CDR3 DNA reads TGTGCCAGCAGCAAGCCCTCACAGGGAACGCCTGGAAACACCATATATTTT.

The chain is built from TRBV6-1 and TRBJ1-2; no definite D call. The CDR3 runs to 14 residues. The ends were cut back, 4 bases at V and 8 bases at J, with 17 bases in the middle. The germline V gene has CDR1 MNHNS and CDR2 SASEGT. CDR3 region: CASSASGEGSGYTF. The CDR3 DNA reads TGTGCCAGCAGTGCATCTGGTGAGGGATCGGGCTACACCTTC.

The V call is TRBV27, the J call TRBJ1-1, with TRBD1 matching 8 bases. This CDR3 has 15 amino acids. Germline V CDR1 and CDR2: MNHEY, SMNVEV (reference sequence). V gave up 3 bases and J gave up 5 bases; unmatched junction bases: 8. The CDR3 nucleotides read TGTGCCAGCAGTTTCGTGCAGGGGGCTTGGACTGAAGCTTTCTTT. It encodes CASSFVQGAWTEAFF.

The rearrangement links TRBV7-2 to TRBJ2-6, with D unresolved. Germline values: CDR1 SGHTA, CDR2 FQGNSA. Trimming shortened V by 5 bases and J by 3 bases, and 11 bases separated the two germline ends. This CDR3 is built from 15 residues. The CDR3 bases are TGTGCCAGCAGCCCCTGGTTAGTTGGGGCCAACGTCCTGACTTTC. Its translation is CASSPWLVGANVLTF.

The CDR3 here is CASRYREAKNIQYF. CDR3 coding DNA: TGTGCCAGCAGGTACAGGGAAGCCAAAAACATTCAGTACTTC. The chain recombines TRBV2 with TRBJ2-4, with D tentatively TRBD1 (6 bases). Trimming took off 6 bases at V and 0 bases at J, with 9 bases between the two ends. Germline loops: CDR1 SNHLY, CDR2 FYNNEI. The CDR3 contains 14 residues. Complete variable domain (other parts from reference TRBV2 and TRBJ2-4): EPEVTQTPSHQVTQMGQEVILRCVPISNHLYFYWYRQILGQKVEFLVSFYNNEISEKSEIFDDQFSVERPDGSNFTLKIRSTKLEDSAMYFCASRYREAKNIQYFGAGTRLSVL.

V usage is TRBV19 and J usage is TRBJ2-4; D is tentatively TRBD1 or TRBD2 (5 bases each). This CDR3 is built from 14 residues. Germline CDR1 and CDR2: LNHDA and SQIVND (reference sequence). Trimming took off 7 bases at V and 4 bases at J, with 14 bases between the two ends. As DNA, the CDR3 is TGTGCCAGTAAGGGCGGGCAGGGTAAAAACATTCAGTACTTC. This translates into CASKGGQGKNIQYF.

This clone was seen a few times. This chain uses TRBV6-5 with TRBJ2-3; perhaps TRBD1 as D (6 bases). The germline gives CDR1 MNHEY, CDR2 SVGAGI. The CDR3 totals 16 residues. V was shortened by 2 bases and J by 4 bases, with 16 bases between the two germline ends. The CDR3 region has the DNA TGTGCCAGCAGTTACGGCCCCCCAGGGGCGGCAGATACGCAGTATTTT. Translation gives CASSYGPPGAADTQYF.

This clone was observed a handful of times. The chain recombines TRBV7-9 with TRBJ1-2; D not resolved. This CDR3 spans 15 amino acids. The germline V gene encodes CDR1 SEHNR and CDR2 FQNEAQ (reference sequence). Trimming stripped 1 base from V and 2 bases from J, with 11 bases between. CDR3 DNA sequence: TGTGCCAGCAGCTTAGATGTTGCGACGAACTATGGCTACACCTTC. Translating gives CASSLDVATNYGYTF.

The gene calls are TRBV7-9 and TRBJ1-5; D gene ambiguous. Germline V gives CDR1 SEHNR, CDR2 FQNEAQ (reference sequence). V shed 1 base and J shed 9 bases, with 13 bases lying between them. This CDR3 contains 14 residues. CDR3: CASSLGGGLGPQHF. For the CDR3, the DNA is TGTGCCAGCAGCTTAGGTGGCGGCCTGGGGCCCCAGCATTTT. The full variable domain, completed using reference TRBV7-9 and TRBJ1-5, is DTGVSQNPRHKITKRGQNVTFRCDPISEHNRLYWYRQTLGQGPEFLTYFQNEAQLEKSRLLSDRFSAERPKGSFSTLEIQRTEQGDSAMYLCASSLGGGLGPQHFGDGTRLSIL.

This rearrangement joins TRBV18 to TRBJ2-1; 10 nucleotides align to TRBD2. V lost 6 bases, J lost 3 bases, and 11 bases stayed unmatched. Germline CDR1 reads KGHSH; CDR2 reads LQKENI. The CDR3 consists of 17 residues. DNA of the CDR3: TGTGCCAGCTCTACTAGCGGGGTTAGAATTTTCTACAATGAGCAGTTCTTC. Translated, it gives CASSTSGVRIFYNEQFF. The whole variable domain, filled in from reference TRBV18 and TRBJ2-1, reads NAGVMQNPRHLVRRRGQEARLRCSPMKGHSHVYWYRQLPEEGLKFMVYLQKENIIDESGMPKERFSAEFPKEGPSILRIQQVVRGDSAAYFCASSTSGVRIFYNEQFFGPGTRLTVL.

V gene TRBV19 combines with J gene TRBJ1-1; D gene uncertain. This CDR3 spans 15 amino acids. The ends were cut back, 3 bases at V and 0 bases at J, with 11 bases in the middle. CDR1 and CDR2 (germline): LNHDA, SQIVND (reference sequence). The CDR3 DNA reads TGTGCCAGTAGTATCCACAGCCAAATGAACACTGAAGCTTTCTTT. Translation gives CASSIHSQMNTEAFF. Filled out from reference TRBV19 and TRBJ1-1, the complete variable domain reads DGGITQSPKYLFRKEGQNVTLSCEQNLNHDAMYWYRQDPGQGLRLIYYSQIVNDFQKGDIAEGYSVSREKKESFPLTVTSAQKNPTAFYLCASSIHSQMNTEAFFGQGTRLTVV.

The V gene is TRBV5-4, the J gene TRBJ1-2; D is possibly TRBD1 (6 bases). The CDR3 loop spans 16 amino acids. V gave up 4 bases and J gave up 8 bases, with 24 bases separating them. Germline V CDR1 and CDR2: SGHNT, YYREEE (reference sequence). The CDR3: CASSGSGTYRFGGYTF. CDR3 DNA: TGTGCCAGCAGCGGCTCCGGGACATACCGCTTTGGGGGCTACACCTTC.

This clone is a singleton in its sample. This sequence joins TRBV9 and TRBJ1-2; TRBD1 matches at 8 bases. J gave up 6 bases and V 3 bases, and 4 bases lay outside the gene matches. Germline V CDR1 and CDR2: SGDLS, YYNGEE. The CDR3 has 13 residues. The CDR3 coding sequence is TGTGCCAGCAGCGCACAGGGGGGAAATGGCTACACCTTC. As protein: CASSAQGGNGYTF.

This sequence joins TRBV2 and TRBJ2-3; D could derive from TRBD1 or TRBD2 (5 bases each). V was trimmed by 6 bases and J by 1 base, leaving 14 bases between them. Germline CDR1 and CDR2: SNHLY and FYNNEI. The CDR3 is 15 residues long. The CDR3 loop reads CASRVGTLGTDTQYF. In nucleotides, the CDR3 is TGTGCCAGCAGAGTCGGGACCCTCGGCACAGATACGCAGTATTTT.

The rearrangement uses TRBV7-2 and TRBJ2-5, with no clear D. The CDR3 is 11 residues long. Germline CDR1 reads SGHTA; CDR2 reads FQGNSA. V lost 5 bases, J lost 5 bases, and 6 bases lay in between. The CDR3 protein is CASSAGETQYF. The CDR3 bases are TGTGCCAGCAGCGCTGGGGAGACCCAGTACTTC.

The rearrangement joins TRBV2 to TRBJ2-3; 14 nucleotides match TRBD2. Trimming removed 4 bases from V and 4 bases from J; junction bases left unmatched: 4. Germline values: CDR1 SNHLY, CDR2 FYNNEI. The CDR3 runs 16 residues. CDR3 residues: CASSAGTSGGSDTQYF. CDR3 DNA sequence: TGTGCCAGCAGTGCGGGGACTAGCGGGGGTTCAGATACGCAGTATTTT.

This sequence joins TRBV5-1 and TRBJ1-2; D not resolved. V lost 0 bases and J lost 0, with 6 bases in between. Per the germline V gene, CDR1 is SGHRS and CDR2 is YFSETQ. CDR3 length: 14 residues. The chain's CDR3 is CASSLESANYGYTF. CDR3 bases: TGCGCCAGCAGCTTGGAGTCAGCTAACTATGGCTACACCTTC.

The V gene is TRBV18, the J gene TRBJ2-2; D is undetermined. CDR1 is KGHSH, CDR2 LQKENI, per germline. The CDR3 totals 11 residues. Trimming left V 10 bases short and J 8 bases short, with 11 bases between. CDR3 sequence: CATSSRGELFF. The CDR3 nucleotides are TGTGCCACCAGCTCGCGGGGGGAGCTGTTTTTT.

J is TRBJ1-2 and V is TRBV29-1; D gene unclear. V gave up 6 bases and J gave up 7 bases, with 18 bases separating them. Germline V gene sequence: CDR1 SQVTM, CDR2 ANQGSEA. The CDR3 is made up of 13 amino acids. CDR3: CSVDTSGGSGYTF. The CDR3 DNA follows: TGCAGCGTCGATACCTCGGGAGGGAGTGGCTACACCTTC.

The chain has TRBV27 and TRBJ2-3, with 14 bases fitting TRBD2. The V segment lost 3 bases and the J segment 0 bases; nucleotides outside the gene matches: 8. The CDR3 loop spans 19 amino acids. Per the germline V gene, CDR1 is MNHEY and CDR2 is SMNVEV (reference sequence). The CDR3 loop is CASSFGGLAGAISTDTQYF. CDR3 DNA: TGTGCCAGCAGTTTCGGGGGACTAGCGGGGGCCATAAGCACAGATACGCAGTATTTT.

The chain has TRBV10-1 and TRBJ1-1; D is unclear. V was cut by 6 bases and J by 3 bases, with 11 bases left in between. Germline V gene sequence: CDR1 WNHNN, CDR2 SYGVQD (reference sequence). The CDR3 loop spans 13 amino acids. As DNA, the CDR3 is TGCGCCAGCAGAGCGGGGTCGGACACTGAAGCTTTCTTT. Its translation is CASRAGSDTEAFF.

The chain recombines TRBV20-1 with TRBJ2-4; D not resolved. CDR3 length: 11 residues. Germline-derived CDR1 and CDR2 are DFQATT and SNEGSKA (reference sequence). V lost 5 bases and J 4 bases, leaving 6 bases between the germline ends. The CDR3 nucleotides read TGCAGTGCTCCCTGGAAAAACATTCAGTACTTC. This translates into CSAPWKNIQYF.